The 13 T cell receptor beta chains below were found in one sample sequenced in a study of tumor and adjacent non-tumor tissue in lung cancer. This sample's RNA came from whole unsorted tissue. More than 3 cm separated this lung sample from the edge of the tumor. TCRbeta libraries were built with three rounds of nested PCR, modified from ARM-PCR. TCRdb passed the multiplex PCR reads through MiXCR, listing each CDR3 protein once. The data contain more than 35,000 distinct CDR3 sequences, 60% to 70% of them singletons. Sequenced: distant non-tumor lung tissue. The receptors were sampled from a woman aged 40 to 50 with non-small cell lung cancer.

The chain uses TRBV20-1 and TRBJ2-5; 9 bases are a match to TRBD2. This CDR3 contains 16 residues. Trimming at V came to 2 bases and at J to 5 bases, leaving 12 bases not matched to a gene. CDR1 and CDR2 (germline): DFQATT, SNEGSKA (reference sequence). The CDR3, as DNA: TGCAGTGCTAGATCCGGATGGGTAGCGGGAGTGGAGACCCAGTACTTC. Its translation is CSARSGWVAGVETQYF.

This rearrangement joins TRBV6-6 to TRBJ1-1, with a tentative D call TRBD1 (6 bases). V lost 8 bases to trimming and J lost 8 bases, with 24 bases between them. CDR1 and CDR2 (germline): MNHNY, SVGAGI (reference sequence). The CDR3 spans 15 residues. CDR3 nucleotide sequence: TGTGCCAGCGACACCCGGGCAGGGGTGGGGACCGAAGCTTTCTTT. The encoded protein is CASDTRAGVGTEAFF.

On this clonotype: The final CDR3 position lacks the conserved phenylalanine or tryptophan, pointing to a likely read error. The rearrangement joins TRBV11-2 to TRBJ1-2; D unresolved. The CDR3 runs 13 residues. V shed 0 bases and J shed 7 bases, with 9 bases lying between them. CDR1 and CDR2 (germline): SGHAT, FQNNGV. The CDR3 loop is CASSLDLGFGYTI. The DNA of the CDR3 is TGTGCCAGCAGCTTAGATTTGGGGTTTGGCTACACCATT.

Remarks on this clonotype: Germline and junction disagree at one end, which may indicate a read error. This chain links TRBV5-1 with TRBJ2-7; maybe TRBD1 (5 bases). This CDR3 spans 13 amino acids. Germline loops: CDR1 SGHRS, CDR2 YFSETQ. The CDR3 region has the DNA TGCGCCAGCAAGTCGACAGTTTCCTATGAGCAGTACTTC. Translation: CASKSTVSYEQYF.

To note about this clonotype: Its ends do not fully match the called genes, so a read error is possible. The chain couples TRBV30 to TRBJ1-2; D is possibly TRBD1 (5 bases). The CDR3 is made up of 14 amino acids. CDR1 GTSNPN and CDR2 SVGIG come from the germline V gene (reference sequence). CDR3 residues: CPWSGGTGRSGYTF. The CDR3 DNA reads as TGTCCCTGGAGTGGAGGGACTGGACGATCTGGCTACACCTTC. Drawing the rest from reference TRBV30 and TRBJ1-2, the complete variable domain is SQTIHQWPATLVQPVGSPLSLECTVEGTSNPNLYWYRQAAGRGLQLLFYSVGIGQISSEVPQNLSASRPQDRQFILSSKKLLLSDSGFYLCPWSGGTGRSGYTFGSGTRLTVV.

V gene TRBV19 combines with J gene TRBJ2-1, with 10 bases matching TRBD2. This CDR3 has 15 amino acids. Unmatched junction bases numbered 10, after V lost 6 bases and J lost 8 bases. Germline V gene sequence: CDR1 LNHDA, CDR2 SQIVND (reference sequence). CDR3 sequence: CASSPSGRATHEQFF. The CDR3 region has the DNA TGTGCCAGTAGCCCGAGCGGGAGGGCCACCCATGAGCAGTTCTTC.

This clonotype was counted between two and nine times. The J gene is TRBJ2-7, the V gene TRBV7-2; a weak D match, TRBD2 (6 bases). Germline V gives CDR1 SGHTA, CDR2 FQGNSA. The CDR3 has 12 residues. V dropped 6 bases and J dropped 5 bases, with 11 bases sitting between them. DNA of the CDR3: TGTGCCAGCAGGCCCTCGGGAGACGAGCAGTACTTC. This translates into CASRPSGDEQYF.

The chain is built from TRBV10-1 and TRBJ2-2; D is ambiguous. There are 14 residues in the CDR3. The germline V gene encodes CDR1 WNHNN and CDR2 SYGVQD (reference sequence). The germline V and J ends were trimmed by 4 bases and 1 base, with 7 bases remaining between them. CDR3: CASSGGVNTGELFF. The CDR3 DNA reads TGCGCCAGCAGTGGTGGAGTGAACACCGGGGAGCTGTTTTTT.

The J gene is TRBJ2-2, the V gene TRBV5-1, with 7 positions matching TRBD2. Germline CDR1 and CDR2: SGHRS and YFSETQ. The J segment lost 4 bases and the V segment lost 1 base, leaving 1 base of the junction unmatched. The CDR3 covers 14 residues. The DNA for the CDR3 is TGCGCCAGCAGCTTGCCTAGCGGCACCGGGGAGCTGTTTTTT. This translates into CASSLPSGTGELFF.

This clonotype showed up just a few times. Given a much more abundant clone one base away, this may be a read error. The chain links TRBV5-4 to TRBJ1-6; D is ambiguous. V was cut by 6 bases and J by 7 bases, with 14 bases left in between. Germline V lookup: CDR1 SGHNT, CDR2 YYREEE (reference sequence). This CDR3 spans 14 amino acids. Written as DNA, the CDR3 is TGTGCCAGCAACCTTCAGGTGGGGAATTCACCCCTCCACTTT. The encoded protein is CASNLQVGNSPLHF.

Details on this clonotype: This sequence may be a read error, since a much larger clone differs from it by one base. The CDR3 does not end in the conserved phenylalanine or tryptophan, so this is likely a read error. CDR3 nucleotides: TGTGCCAGCAGTGCCGGCTACGAGCAGTACCTC. This encodes CASSAGYEQYL. The V call is TRBV25-1, the J call TRBJ2-7; D unresolved. Trimming pared 4 bases from V and 3 bases from J, leaving 4 bases between. The CDR3 loop spans 11 amino acids. Germline CDR1 and CDR2: MGHDK and SYGVNS.

As regards this clonotype: This clone may be a read error of a much larger clone one base away. The chain carries TRBV12-3 or TRBV12-4 and TRBJ2-5; 14 nucleotides agree with TRBD2. This CDR3 spans 16 amino acids. The CDR3: CSSSQTSGGVGETQYF. CDR3 sequence (DNA): TGTTCCAGCAGCCAGACTAGCGGGGGGGTTGGGGAGACCCAGTACTTC.

V is TRBV7-2 and J is TRBJ2-7, with D unclear. The length of the CDR3 is 14 residues. CDR1 SGHTA and CDR2 FQGNSA come from the germline V gene. Trimming cost V 4 bases and J 3 bases, with 13 bases left between them. The CDR3 region is CASSSRRGFYEQYF. The CDR3 nucleotides are TGTGCCAGCAGCTCCCGTAGAGGATTCTACGAGCAGTACTTC.